Below, one T cell receptor (beta chain) is given with its context. Its matching antigen is unknown. Trimming cost V 7 bases and J 1 base, with 10 bases left between them. CDR1 is LNHDA, CDR2 SQIVND, per germline (reference sequence). This CDR3 has 13 residues. Healthy individuals who donated bone marrow served as the donors. The PCR ran on 60 Vbeta and 13 Jbeta primers. In the original analysis: Later work found around 80 million unique TCR beta chains, with roughly 11 million shared. TCRdb's table, derived via immunoSEQ multiplex PCR, lists solely in-frame clones and lacks some. V, J and clone size reflect that table, while D and trimming were determined from the DNA. The table gives 130,000 to 150,000 clones; the top ten clones make up about 1.6% of it. The data belong to a study of cytomegalovirus exposure and HLA in healthy donors. Study-wide context: In a previous analysis, around 120 million unique TCR beta sequences were found from 150 million to 200 million T cells. Study-wide findings and caveats: A later analysis reportedly found that, within productive TCRs, an Asian-associated ancestry cluster had fewer N-insertions than the mean observed across the approximately 700 donors.

The clonotype originates from a woman between 50 and 59 years old in good health and CMV-seronegative. Sample: PBMCs. The chain couples TRBV19 to TRBJ1-1, with unresolved D. This CDR3 reads CASTVGGNTEAFF. DNA for the CDR3: TGTGCCAGTACCGTAGGAGGGAACACTGAAGCTTTCTTT.